This T cell receptor beta chain is drawn from a study of blood T cell repertoires in COVID-19 (TCRdb year 2020). Background for the entire study: Samples covering the acute and convalescent phases of COVID-19 were provided by collaborators in the United States, Italy and Spain. HLA class I and class II types, where available, came from metadata supplied by the sample provider rather than from assay-based typing. The sample metadata nearly always contained a de-identified subject ID, COVID-19 status, age in years and sex. The samples were drawn from two sources: the first 160 participants of the ongoing ImmuneRACE study, and approximately 1,300 subjects contributed by 6 global collaborators. The material from the prospective study consisted of cDNA or gDNA derived from T cells, B-cell-depleted T cells, or PBMCs. Subjects who had been exposed to COVID-19, were actively infected with it, or had recovered from it provided the deeply sampled blood TCRbeta repertoires that made up the dataset. A freely available public database, intended as a resource for researchers studying the immune response to SARS-CoV-2, is where the repertoires were released.

In the prospective study, participants were roughly 18 to 89 years old, resided in approximately 22 geographic areas of the United States, and were enrolled through a virtual design. To assign participants to cohorts, the prospective study relied on clinical history that participants themselves reported in a screening survey and a study questionnaire. ImmuneRACE Cohort 3 recovered participants were defined by two consecutive negative NP/OP PCR tests, healthcare professional clearance, or symptom resolution. In the prospective study, whole blood, serum and a nasopharyngeal or oropharyngeal swab were collected from each participant by mobile phlebotomists. Additional blood draws and questionnaires over an approximately 2-month period could optionally be provided by prospective study participants. Blood samples from the prospective study were shipped frozen or at room temperature prior to DNA extraction.

TCRbeta CDR3 regions were amplified from genomic DNA using the immunoSEQ Assay, a bias-controlled multiplex PCR. On the study's bioinformatics: Within the assay, amplification of reference gene primers was used to estimate how many nucleated cells each sample contained. Sequence reads were collapsed and filtered to measure the absolute abundance of every unique TCRbeta CDR3 rearrangement. For each sample, productive Simpson clonality was calculated as the square root of Simpson's diversity index across productive rearrangements. The table was pulled from immuneACCESS by TCRdb, which kept in-frame rearrangements only. Such tables lose some clones; where checked, under half of the loss comes from unresolved V genes, and the rest has no known cause. V and J calls plus clone size are reproduced from that table; the DNA served to infer D and trimming. Counted in this sample were 250,000 or so clones; approximately 86% of them appeared once. The top ten clones comprise approximately 1.6% of the sample.

Between the V and J ends, shortened by 2 bases and 1 base respectively, the junction contains 9 bases. Inclusive of the bounding cysteine and phenylalanine, the CDR3 is 14 residues long. Solely the CDR3 DNA is kept, with 42 bases framed from the first base. CDR1 and CDR2 (KGHSH, LQKENI) derive from the germline V gene. Details on this clone: Its cognate antigen has yet to be identified. No much larger clone is present one base from it, and per-base qualities are unavailable.

Study-wide findings and limitations: The amount of clinical and demographic metadata varied by source and participant and was provided uncurated.

The sequenced sample was PBMCs or T cells enriched from blood (not recorded which). This TCR derives from a woman aged 50 to 65 who had recovered from COVID-19. This chain joins TRBV18 to TRBJ2-7; the best D guess is TRBD2, with 6 bases matching. This receptor has the CDR3 CASSPRAGSYEQYF. The nucleotide sequence reads as follows: TGTGCCAGCTCACCAAGGGCGGGATCCTACGAGCAGTACTTC.